The 25 T cell receptor beta chains listed next were all sequenced from one sample in a study of blood T cell repertoires in COVID-19. Libraries were prepared by immunoSEQ multiplex PCR; TCRdb keeps only in-frame clonotypes and omits some of them. The table has under 250,000 clones, 81% seen once; the top ten hold about 8%. The sequenced material came from peripheral blood. Receptors originate from a woman older than 75 with acute or convalescent COVID-19.

The V and J genes are TRBV3-1 (or the pseudogene TRBV3-2) and TRBJ2-4; D uncertain. Trimming shortened V by 4 bases and J by 13 bases, and 17 bases separated the two germline ends. There are 13 residues in the CDR3. The V gene's germline CDR1 is LGHDT and CDR2 YNNKEL (reference sequence). In nucleotides, the CDR3 is TGTGCCAGCAGCCTTCTCGAGGCGACCGCCCAGTACTTC. Translating it yields CASSLLEATAQYF.

This clone was seen more than once but under ten times. The chain has TRBV30 and TRBJ2-1; weak D call: TRBD2 (6 bases). The V gene lost 3 bases and the J gene lost 5 bases, with 11 bases spanning the gap. CDR3 size: 13 residues. CDR1 GTSNPN and CDR2 SVGIG come from the germline V gene (reference sequence). The CDR3 DNA is TGTGCCTGGAGAAGGAGGGCCGACAATGAGCAGTTCTTC. Amino acid sequence: CAWRRRADNEQFF.

The chain is built from TRBV2 and TRBJ1-1; 7 bases align to TRBD1. The germline CDR1 and CDR2 sequences are SNHLY and FYNNEI. With V trimmed by 5 bases and J by 4 bases, 16 bases remained unmatched. This CDR3 has 17 amino acids. CDR3 residues: CASSLFFSGTVTTEAFF. The CDR3 nucleotides are TGTGCCAGCAGTCTTTTTTTTTCCGGGACAGTGACCACTGAAGCTTTCTTT.

The chain joins TRBV9 to TRBJ2-1; TRBD2 aligns across 11 bases. Germline assignment: CDR1 SGDLS and CDR2 YYNGEE. The CDR3 has 18 residues. Unmatched junction bases numbered 8, after V lost 0 bases and J lost 3 bases. CDR3 amino acids: CASSVGGRGLADYNEQFF. The CDR3 nucleotides read TGTGCCAGCAGCGTAGGGGGGCGGGGACTAGCGGACTACAATGAGCAGTTCTTC.

The CDR3 sequence: CASSLQREPKETQYF. Written as DNA, the CDR3 is TGCGCCAGCAGCTTACAACGGGAGCCGAAAGAGACCCAGTACTTC. This chain joins TRBV5-1 and TRBJ2-5; the D gene is possibly TRBD2 (6 bases). Trimming left V 2 bases short and J 3 bases short, with 14 bases between. The CDR3 covers 15 residues. Germline CDR1 SGHRS, CDR2 YFSETQ.

The rearrangement links TRBV3-1 (or the pseudogene TRBV3-2) to TRBJ1-6; no definite D call. Trimming removed 3 bases at V and 8 bases at J, with 17 bases between. The germline CDR1 and CDR2 sequences are LGHDT and YNNKEL (reference sequence). The CDR3 length is 16 residues. The CDR3 region has the DNA TGTGCCAGCAGCCAGCCCCCCTCAGGAGGTGATTCACCCCTCCACTTT. Encoded protein: CASSQPPSGGDSPLHF.

V usage is TRBV7-9 and J usage is TRBJ2-1; the D is unclear. This CDR3 is 13 amino acids long. Per the germline V gene, CDR1 is SEHNR and CDR2 is FQNEAQ (reference sequence). Trimming took off 4 bases at V and 9 bases at J, with 13 bases between the two ends. CDR3 coding DNA: TGTGCCAGCAGCTCTCGACTCGCCACTGAGCAGTTCTTC. Encoded protein: CASSSRLATEQFF. Full variable domain (remainder filled in from reference TRBV7-9 and TRBJ2-1): DTGVSQNPRHKITKRGQNVTFRCDPISEHNRLYWYRQTLGQGPEFLTYFQNEAQLEKSRLLSDRFSAERPKGSFSTLEIQRTEQGDSAMYLCASSSRLATEQFFGPGTRLTVL.

V is TRBV29-1 and J is TRBJ2-1, with 8 bases fitting TRBD2. With V trimmed by 6 bases and J by 4 bases, 11 bases remained unmatched. Germline CDR1 is SQVTM and CDR2 is ANQGSEA. CDR3 length: 15 residues. CDR3 in amino acids: CSVGARAGVYNEQFF. The CDR3 DNA sequence: TGCAGCGTAGGGGCGCGAGCGGGAGTGTACAATGAGCAGTTCTTC.

The rearrangement joins TRBV27 to TRBJ2-3; D remains ambiguous. Germline assignment: CDR1 MNHEY and CDR2 SMNVEV (reference sequence). The CDR3 runs 16 residues. The V and J ends lost 0 bases and 2 bases respectively, with 12 bases between them. CDR3 bases: TGTGCCAGCAGTTTATCGGAGCACGCAAACACAGATACGCAGTATTTT. Translating gives CASSLSEHANTDTQYF.

Note on this clone: Distinct nucleotide sequences in the sample also encode this CDR3. V and J are TRBV9 and TRBJ2-3; TRBD2 is a possible D gene (6 bases). With 0 bases removed from V and 1 base from J, the gap between germline ends came to 9 bases. The CDR3 contains 15 residues. From germline, CDR1 is SGDLS and CDR2 YYNGEE. CDR3 protein: CASSVGGGGTDTQYF. The CDR3 bases are TGTGCCAGCAGCGTAGGGGGCGGGGGCACAGATACGCAGTATTTT.

The gene calls are TRBV6-5 and TRBJ1-1, with D hard to call. The CDR3 runs 14 residues. The ends were cut back, 3 bases at V and 6 bases at J, with 14 bases in the middle. In germline, CDR1 is MNHEY, CDR2 SVGAGI. Here the CDR3 reads CASSYLESKAEAFF. The CDR3, as DNA: TGTGCCAGCAGTTATCTGGAGTCGAAGGCTGAAGCTTTCTTT.

The chain combines TRBV28 with TRBJ1-2, with D possibly being TRBD1 (6 bases). Between the trimmed V and J ends, which lost 7 bases and 6 bases, there was a span of 18 bases. CDR3 size: 14 residues. Germline V lookup: CDR1 MDHEN, CDR2 SYDVKM. As DNA, the CDR3 is TGTGCCAGCAACATCAGGGGTTTCAGGCATGGCTACACCTTC. Translating gives CASNIRGFRHGYTF.

The chain employs TRBV15 and TRBJ2-1; TRBD1 agrees at 9 bases. The germline gives CDR1 LNHNV, CDR2 YYDKDF (reference sequence). The CDR3 consists of 16 residues. V gave up 7 bases and J gave up 6 bases; unmatched junction bases: 13. The CDR3, as DNA: TGTGCCACCAAGGACAGGGGCGGGATTTGGAGCAATGAGCAGTTCTTC. Residues: CATKDRGGIWSNEQFF.

The chain is built from TRBV5-1 and TRBJ2-3, with 10 positions matching TRBD1. This CDR3 spans 16 amino acids. Germline V gene lookup returns CDR1 SGHRS and CDR2 YFSETQ. The ends lost 4 bases at V and 8 bases at J; junction bases unmatched: 13. In DNA, the CDR3 is TGCGCCAGCAGCACGGGTGGGACAGGGGTTGGAGGTACGCAGTATTTT. It specifies CASSTGGTGVGGTQYF.

V is TRBV5-1 and J is TRBJ1-4, with TRBD1 matching over 11 bases. CDR1 SGHRS and CDR2 YFSETQ come from the germline V gene. V gave up 5 bases and J gave up 8 bases; unmatched junction bases: 5. This CDR3 is built from 14 residues. CDR3 protein: CASRSGTGGEKLFF. The DNA for the CDR3 is TGCGCCAGCAGATCCGGGACAGGGGGAGAAAAACTGTTTTTT.

This rearrangement joins TRBV6-6 to TRBJ2-7; D perhaps matches TRBD1 (5 bases). The germline gives CDR1 MNHNY, CDR2 SVGAGI (reference sequence). The CDR3 is 14 amino acids. Trimming left V 2 bases short and J 2 bases short, with 10 bases between. The CDR3 region is CASSYTGQTYEQYF. In DNA, the CDR3 is TGTGCCAGCAGTTACACAGGACAAACCTACGAGCAGTACTTC.

The chain recombines TRBV11-2 with TRBJ2-7; possibly TRBD1 for D (6 bases). This CDR3 has 15 residues. Germline assignment: CDR1 SGHAT and CDR2 FQNNGV. V was cut by 5 bases and J by 1 base, with 15 bases left in between. CDR3 loop: CASSGVGDKSYEQYF. The CDR3 DNA sequence: TGTGCCAGCAGCGGCGTAGGGGACAAGTCCTACGAGCAGTACTTC.

The V gene is TRBV6-2 or TRBV6-3, the J gene TRBJ1-4, with D hard to call. Germline values: CDR1 MNHEY, CDR2 SVGEGT. The CDR3 sequence is 14 residues long. The ends were cut back, 4 bases at V and 4 bases at J, with 10 bases in the middle. The DNA for the CDR3 is TGTGCCAGCAGTTCCAGGCTTGGTAATGAAAAACTGTTTTTT. This translates into CASSSRLGNEKLFF.

The J gene is TRBJ2-2, the V gene TRBV7-9; 10 bases line up with TRBD1. J lost 0 bases, V lost 5 bases, and 12 bases had no gene match. The germline V gene encodes CDR1 SEHNR and CDR2 FQNEAQ (reference sequence). CDR3 length: 19 amino acids. The CDR3 DNA reads as TGTGCCAGCAGCGCATCCGGGACAGGGGCTTCCGCGAACACCGGGGAGCTGTTTTTT. Translated, it gives CASSASGTGASANTGELFF.

This clone was recorded a few times. The V gene is TRBV19, the J gene TRBJ1-2, with 9 bases that match TRBD1. Per germline, CDR1 LNHDA and CDR2 SQIVND (reference sequence). J was trimmed by 1 base and V by 6 bases; bases with no gene match: 6. This CDR3 is built from 15 residues. The CDR3 nucleotides are TGTGCCAGTAGAGCACAGGGGGCGGATAACTATGGCTACACCTTC. The encoded protein is CASRAQGADNYGYTF.

The chain is built from TRBV3-1 (or the pseudogene TRBV3-2) and TRBJ1-2; maybe TRBD1 (6 bases). The V end was cut by 1 base, the J end by 8 bases, with 14 bases between. Germline V gene data show CDR1 as LGHDT and CDR2 as YNNKEL (reference sequence). There are 14 residues in the CDR3. The CDR3 DNA reads TGTGCCAGCAGCCAAGGGACAGCCACAGGGGGCTACACCTTC. Protein: CASSQGTATGGYTF.

Many counts were recorded for this clone. The junction departs from the called germline gene at one end, perhaps through a read error. The J gene is TRBJ1-3, the V gene TRBV7-9; unclear D gene. The CDR3 has 12 residues. Germline assignment: CDR1 SEHNR and CDR2 FQNEAQ (reference sequence). The CDR3 region is CASSLAQPGIDF. Here the CDR3 DNA reads TGTGCCAGCAGCTTAGCCCAACCGGGTATCGACTTT.

This clone appeared a few times. The chain uses TRBV5-4 and TRBJ2-7; TRBD1 matches 9 bases. Looked up from germline, CDR1 is SGHNT and CDR2 is YYREEE (reference sequence). The CDR3 runs 15 residues. The V segment lost 4 bases and the J segment 0 bases; nucleotides outside the gene matches: 5. CDR3 sequence: CASSETGGSSYEQYF. The CDR3 DNA sequence: TGTGCCAGCAGCGAGACAGGGGGTTCCTCCTACGAGCAGTACTTC.

The rearrangement uses TRBV12-5 and TRBJ1-6; D perhaps matches TRBD1 (5 bases). CDR1 and CDR2 (germline): LGHNT, FRNRAP. This CDR3 has 13 residues. Trimming removed 6 bases from V and 6 bases from J, with 9 bases in between. In DNA form, the CDR3 reads TGTGCTAGTGGGGGACTGATTAATTCACCCCTCCACTTT. Amino acids: CASGGLINSPLHF.

The V gene is TRBV29-1, the J gene TRBJ2-2; a weak D match, TRBD2 (6 bases). Trimming removed 5 bases from V and 0 bases from J, with 10 bases in between. Germline values: CDR1 SQVTM, CDR2 ANQGSEA. The length of the CDR3 is 14 residues. The CDR3 sequence is CSVQVAANTGELFF. As DNA, the CDR3 is TGCAGCGTTCAGGTAGCGGCGAACACCGGGGAGCTGTTTTTT.